Presented here are 13 T cell receptor beta chains from one specimen sequenced in a study of blood T cell repertoires in COVID-19. The table came from immunoSEQ multiplex PCR; TCRdb's copy has only in-frame clones and leaves some out. The sample records some 300,000 clones, approximately 86% being singletons. Specimen: peripheral blood. These TCRs come from a man in his 70s with acute or convalescent COVID-19.

The chain is built from TRBV6-5 and TRBJ2-7, with D tentatively TRBD2 (5 bases). V gave up 5 bases and J gave up 2 bases, with 13 bases separating them. The length of the CDR3 is 14 residues. Per germline, CDR1 MNHEY and CDR2 SVGAGI. In nucleotides, the CDR3 is TGTGCCAGCAGTCGGAGGCCTTCCACCTACGAGCAGTACTTC. Protein: CASSRRPSTYEQYF.

This chain uses TRBV9 with TRBJ1-5; D perhaps matches TRBD1 (5 bases). CDR1 and CDR2 (germline): SGDLS, YYNGEE. With 0 bases removed from V and 7 bases from J, the gap between germline ends came to 8 bases. The CDR3 is made up of 13 amino acids. CDR3: CASSVDQGQPQHF. The CDR3 DNA reads TGTGCCAGCAGCGTAGACCAGGGCCAGCCCCAGCATTTT.

The V gene is TRBV2, the J gene TRBJ2-5; TRBD1 might be the D (5 bases). V shed 4 bases and J shed 1 base, with 7 bases lying between them. The CDR3 sequence is 13 residues long. Germline CDR1 SNHLY, CDR2 FYNNEI. CDR3 amino acids: CASSGQFQETQYF. The CDR3 nucleotides read TGTGCCAGCAGTGGACAGTTCCAAGAGACCCAGTACTTC.

This clone has a single count. This chain uses TRBV4-2 with TRBJ2-3, with 7 bases fitting TRBD1. The J segment lost 5 bases and the V segment lost 5 bases, leaving 16 bases of the junction unmatched. This CDR3 has 17 amino acids. Germline V lookup: CDR1 LGHNA, CDR2 YNFKEQ. CDR3 loop: CASSKGHDRVAGDTQYF. CDR3 sequence (DNA): TGTGCCAGCAGCAAAGGCCATGACAGGGTCGCCGGAGATACGCAGTATTTT.

This chain joins TRBV5-4 and TRBJ2-5; TRBD2 aligns across 8 bases. Germline CDR1 and CDR2: SGHNT and YYREEE (reference sequence). This CDR3 is 13 amino acids long. V lost 8 bases and J lost 2; bases outside the gene matches: 5. The chain's CDR3 is CASRGLAQETQYF. The CDR3 DNA follows: TGTGCCAGTAGAGGACTAGCTCAAGAGACCCAGTACTTC. Drawing the rest from reference TRBV5-4 and TRBJ2-5, the complete variable domain is ETGVTQSPTHLIKTRGQQVTLRCSSQSGHNTVSWYQQALGQGPQFIFQYYREEENGRGNFPPRFSGLQFPNYSSELNVNALELDDSALYLCASRGLAQETQYFGPGTRLLVL.

J is TRBJ2-3 and V is TRBV5-1, with a possible D match to TRBD2 (5 bases). The V gene lost 4 bases and the J gene lost 0 bases, with 18 bases spanning the gap. Germline CDR1 and CDR2: SGHRS and YFSETQ. The CDR3 length is 17 residues. Here the CDR3 reads CASSTPGLADSTDTQYF. CDR3 bases: TGCGCCAGCAGCACACCTGGCCTAGCAGATAGCACAGATACGCAGTATTTT.

The chain is built from TRBV3-1 (or the pseudogene TRBV3-2) and TRBJ2-2, with 12 bases matching TRBD2. V was pared by 4 bases and J by 4 bases, with 4 bases of the junction left unmatched. The length of the CDR3 is 16 residues. Germline lookup yields CDR1 LGHDT and CDR2 YNNKEL (reference sequence). The CDR3 nucleotides are TGTGCCAGCAGCCGAGGACTAGCGGGGCCCACCGGGGAGCTGTTTTTT. This gives the protein CASSRGLAGPTGELFF.

This chain links TRBV7-9 with TRBJ1-1; unclear D gene. The germline V gene encodes CDR1 SEHNR and CDR2 FQNEAQ (reference sequence). There are 14 residues in the CDR3. V gave up 5 bases and J gave up 4 bases, with 14 bases separating them. The CDR3 nucleotides read TGTGCCAGCAGCGCCCCTACCGCCACCACTGAAGCTTTCTTT. Residues: CASSAPTATTEAFF.

The V gene is TRBV5-6, the J gene TRBJ1-6; D perhaps matches TRBD1 (6 bases). Trimming cost V 0 bases and J 6 bases, with 13 bases left between them. CDR3 length: 16 amino acids. Germline V gene sequence: CDR1 SGHDT, CDR2 YYEEEE. CDR3 sequence reads: CASSLVDGQFNSPLHF. CDR3 bases: TGTGCCAGCAGCTTGGTGGACGGACAGTTTAATTCACCCCTCCACTTT. Filled out from reference TRBV5-6 and TRBJ1-6, the complete variable domain reads DAGVTQSPTHLIKTRGQQVTLRCSPKSGHDTVSWYQQALGQGPQFIFQYYEEEERQRGNFPDRFSGHQFPNYSSELNVNALLLGDSALYLCASSLVDGQFNSPLHFGNGTRLTVT.

This sequence joins TRBV18 and TRBJ2-2; 8 bases line up with TRBD2. This CDR3 region has 16 residues. Germline-derived CDR1 and CDR2 are KGHSH and LQKENI. Trimming at V came to 3 bases and at J to 4 bases, leaving 7 bases not matched to a gene. CDR3 DNA sequence: TGTGCCAGCTCACCTGGAGCGGGAGTTCGCACCGGGGAGCTGTTTTTT. It encodes CASSPGAGVRTGELFF. Supplemented by reference TRBV18 and TRBJ2-2, the full variable domain reads NAGVMQNPRHLVRRRGQEARLRCSPMKGHSHVYWYRQLPEEGLKFMVYLQKENIIDESGMPKERFSAEFPKEGPSILRIQQVVRGDSAAYFCASSPGAGVRTGELFFGEGSRLTVL.

The J gene is TRBJ1-5, the V gene TRBV18; the D gene is possibly TRBD1 (6 bases). The germline V gene encodes CDR1 KGHSH and CDR2 LQKENI. Deletions cut 2 bases from V and 5 bases from J, with 10 bases between. This CDR3 is 14 amino acids long. CDR3 in amino acids: CASSPYRDDQPQHF. The CDR3 DNA reads as TGTGCCAGCTCACCATACAGGGACGATCAGCCCCAGCATTTT.

The genes are TRBV3-1 (or the pseudogene TRBV3-2) and TRBJ2-1; 10 bases are shared with TRBD1. This CDR3 has 18 residues. Germline trimming cut 4 bases from V and 3 bases from J; bases unmatched to any gene: 12. Germline V gives CDR1 LGHDT, CDR2 YNNKEL (reference sequence). In DNA form, the CDR3 reads TGTGCCAGCAGCCGGCGGGACAGGGGAAGGGGACTCTACAATGAGCAGTTCTTC. The encoded protein is CASSRRDRGRGLYNEQFF.

This clone has just one count. The DNA of the CDR3 is TGCGCCAGCAGCCAAGGGACTCCGACCGGGGAGACCCAGTACTTC. The encoded protein is CASSQGTPTGETQYF. The J gene is TRBJ2-5, the V gene TRBV4-3; tentatively, D is TRBD2 (5 bases). The CDR3 length is 15 residues. CDR1 and CDR2 (germline): LGHNA, YSLEER. V was shortened by 1 base and J by 5 bases, with 14 bases between the two germline ends.